The rows below give T cell receptor beta chains drawn from one sample of a study of T cell responses to AZD1222 COVID-19 vaccine. The data were produced by immunoSEQ multiplex PCR, yet TCRdb's version contains in-frame clones alone and is incomplete. Here the sample spans roughly 97,000 clones, approximately 86% being singletons. Sequencing was performed on peripheral blood, taken 28 days after the second dose of the MenACWY control vaccine. These receptors all come from an adult who received the MenACWY meningococcal vaccine as a control. Both conserved end residues are part of each CDR3. A D gene is named only where the DNA matches it firmly. Clone size is stated in some rows and not others, as once, few, many or a class when expanded.

j_call | v_call | clone_size | d_call | cdr3_nt | cdr3_aa
TRBJ1-2 | TRBV28 | - | - | TGTGCCAGCAGTCTCAGGGGCTATGGCTACACCTTC | CASSLRGYGYTF
TRBJ2-1 | TRBV18 | - | - | TGTGCCAGCTCACCCCCGACTTGGAGCTCCTACAATGAGCAGTTCTTC | CASSPPTWSSYNEQFF
TRBJ2-5 | TRBV2 | - | - | TGTGCCAGCGGGAGGGGGGCTAAGGAGACCCAGTACTTC | CASGRGAKETQYF
TRBJ1-2 | TRBV7-2 | - | - | TGTGCCAGCAGCTCCGCTGATTTCAGGGGAGGCTACACCTTC | CASSSADFRGGYTF
TRBJ2-1 | TRBV7-8 | - | - | TGTGCCAGCAGCTCGGGCCACTACAATGAGCAGTTCTTC | CASSSGHYNEQFF
TRBJ2-3 | TRBV5-1 | few | - | TGCGCCAGCAGCTTGGTGACCGGGATCACAGATACGCAGTATTTT | CASSLVTGITDTQYF
TRBJ2-3 | TRBV7-2 | - | TRBD2 | TGTGCCAGCACCCTAAGACTAGCGGGTACGCAGTATTTT | CASTLRLAGTQYF
TRBJ2-1 | TRBV7-7 | - | - | TGTGCCAGCAGCTTAAGTACAGGACCGAATGAGCAGTTCTTC | CASSLSTGPNEQFF
TRBJ2-7 | TRBV4-3 | - | - | TGCGCCAGCAGCCGAGGGATAAGCTACGAGCAGTACTTC | CASSRGISYEQYF
TRBJ2-7 | TRBV7-6 | - | TRBD1 | TGTGCCAGCAGCTTAGGAGGGGGACAGGGTTCCCCTTGGGACGAGCAGTACTTC | CASSLGGGQGSPWDEQYF
TRBJ1-2 | TRBV28 | - | TRBD1 | TGTGCCAGCCGAACTCGACAGGGCAATAACTATGGCTACACCTTC | CASRTRQGNNYGYTF
TRBJ2-7 | TRBV5-6 | - | - | TGTGCCAGCAGGGTCCGGACGGGCCGGCACGAGCAGTACTTC | CASRVRTGRHEQYF
TRBJ1-2 | TRBV7-2 | - | - | TGTGCCAGCAGCTCCCAATTTAGGCTTGGCTACACCTTC | CASSSQFRLGYTF
TRBJ2-2 | TRBV5-1 | - | TRBD1 | TGCGCCAGCAGCTCCCCGGACAGGGCCCTCACCGGGGAGCTGTTTTTT | CASSSPDRALTGELFF
TRBJ2-5 | TRBV19 | - | TRBD1 | TGTGCCAGTAGTCTGGACAGGGGGCAAGCAGAGACCCAGTACTTC | CASSLDRGQAETQYF
TRBJ1-3 | TRBV24-1 | - | - | TGTGCCACCAGTGGAGGGCCAAACTCTGGAAACACCATATATTTT | CATSGGPNSGNTIYF
TRBJ2-6 | TRBV7-9 | - | - | TGTGCCAGCAGCCCGGCGGTGAACTCTGGGGCCAACGTCCTGACTTTC | CASSPAVNSGANVLTF
TRBJ2-5 | TRBV5-6 | once | TRBD2 | TGTGCCAGCAGCTTGGCGGGACTAGGACAAGAGACCCAGTACTTC | CASSLAGLGQETQYF